The next 18 T cell receptor beta chains were all read from a single sample in a study of OX40 agonist ivuxolimab in advanced cancers. Receptors were amplified or captured by the immunoSEQ multiplex PCR assay. TCRdb carries this immuneACCESS record with in-frame sequences only. Its versions omit some clonotypes, under half of them owing to an unresolved V gene in the studies checked, with the rest unexplained. For this sample there are tens of thousands of clones; roughly 90% appear just once. Of the sample, about 1.3% falls within the top ten clones. This sample comprised CD4+ or CD8+ T cells sorted from blood, obtained in a trial of the OX40 agonist ivuxolimab. The receptors come from an adult with an advanced solid tumor such as melanoma, head and neck, liver or kidney cancer.

The V and J genes are TRBV10-2 and TRBJ1-5, with D tentatively TRBD1 (6 bases). CDR1 and CDR2 (germline): WSHSY, SAAADI. The CDR3 length is 14 residues. Trimming stripped 6 bases from V and 3 bases from J, with 12 bases between. The CDR3 loop reads CASSEQGPNQPQHF. The CDR3 region has the DNA TGCGCCAGCAGCGAACAGGGCCCCAATCAGCCCCAGCATTTT.

The chain uses TRBV13 and TRBJ1-4; TRBD1 might be the D (6 bases). This CDR3 is built from 15 residues. Trimming left V 4 bases short and J 3 bases short, with 12 bases between. Germline values: CDR1 PRHDT, CDR2 FYEKMQ (reference sequence). The CDR3 DNA reads as TGTGCCAGCAGCTCCTACAGGGTGGCTAATGAAAAACTGTTTTTT. Protein sequence: CASSSYRVANEKLFF.

The V gene is TRBV28, the J gene TRBJ1-2; perhaps TRBD1 as D (5 bases). The CDR3 extends over 14 amino acids. Germline V gene data show CDR1 as MDHEN and CDR2 as SYDVKM. V gave up 6 bases and J gave up 4 bases, with 15 bases separating them. The CDR3 is CASRIGGGSYGYTF. DNA of the CDR3: TGTGCCAGCAGGATCGGGGGGGGGAGCTATGGCTACACCTTC.

V and J are TRBV28 and TRBJ1-3; D is perhaps TRBD1 (6 bases). V was cut by 4 bases and J by 0 bases, with 28 bases left in between. CDR1 MDHEN and CDR2 SYDVKM come from the germline V gene. The CDR3 extends over 21 amino acids. This chain's CDR3 is CASSSLYLSNPTGLSGNTIYF. The CDR3 DNA sequence: TGTGCCAGCAGTTCGCTATATCTCTCCAATCCGACAGGCCTCTCTGGAAACACCATATATTTT.

V gene TRBV9 combines with J gene TRBJ2-7; TRBD1 is a possible D gene (6 bases). This CDR3 has 13 residues. Germline CDR1 and CDR2: SGDLS and YYNGEE. V was shortened by 3 bases and J by 5 bases, with 12 bases between the two germline ends. The CDR3 DNA is TGTGCCAGCAGCGGATCCGGGACACACGAGCAGTACTTC. This translates into CASSGSGTHEQYF.

The chain joins TRBV7-2 to TRBJ2-7, with 9 bases fitting TRBD2. The CDR3 runs to 14 residues. CDR1 and CDR2 from the germline V gene are SGHTA and FQGNSA. The ends lost 3 bases at V and 6 bases at J; junction bases unmatched: 6. The CDR3 spells CASSFLSGRGEQYF. The CDR3 nucleotides read TGTGCCAGCAGCTTCCTTAGCGGGAGAGGCGAGCAGTACTTC.

In its sample, this clone ranks as medium-sized. This chain uses TRBV6-6 with TRBJ1-2; TRBD1 might be the D (5 bases). Trimming removed 6 bases from V and 7 bases from J, with 15 bases in between. Germline CDR1 is MNHNY and CDR2 is SVGAGI (reference sequence). This CDR3 has 13 amino acids. The CDR3 is CASSQEGIGGYTF. The CDR3 nucleotides read TGTGCCAGCAGCCAGGAGGGGATTGGTGGCTACACCTTC.

The V call is TRBV7-9, the J call TRBJ2-7; possibly TRBD1 or TRBD2 for D (6 bases each). Trimming pared 5 bases from V and 9 bases from J, leaving 11 bases between. CDR1 is SEHNR, CDR2 FQNEAQ, per germline (reference sequence). The CDR3 consists of 11 residues. The CDR3 bases are TGTGCCAGCAGCCCGGGGGCAGGGCAGTACTTC. This sequence encodes CASSPGAGQYF.

This rearrangement joins TRBV5-8 to TRBJ1-2; 10 bases are a match to TRBD1. V was pared by 0 bases and J by 5 bases, with 10 bases of the junction left unmatched. Looked up from germline, CDR1 is SGHTS and CDR2 is YDEGEE. The CDR3 has 17 residues. CDR3 sequence (DNA): TGTGCCAGCAGCTTGGACCCCGGGACAGGGGCCGGGTATGGCTACACCTTC. Residues: CASSLDPGTGAGYGYTF.

V usage is TRBV14 and J usage is TRBJ2-1, with TRBD1 identical over 8 bases. With V trimmed by 3 bases and J by 0 bases, 4 bases remained unmatched. Germline V gene data show CDR1 as SGHDN and CDR2 as FVKESK. CDR3 length: 16 residues. The DNA for the CDR3 is TGTGCCAGCAGCCAGAGACAGGGGAACTCCTACAATGAGCAGTTCTTC. Translating gives CASSQRQGNSYNEQFF.

V and J are TRBV10-2 and TRBJ1-1; 8 bases line up with TRBD1. This CDR3 spans 13 amino acids. Trimming removed 10 bases from V and 1 base from J; junction bases left unmatched: 5. Germline assignment: CDR1 WSHSY and CDR2 SAAADI. CDR3 nucleotide sequence: TGCGCCAAAAAGACAGGGGAGAACACTGAAGCTTTCTTT. It encodes CAKKTGENTEAFF.

The chain recombines TRBV4-1 with TRBJ1-1; perhaps TRBD1 as D (5 bases). CDR3 size: 15 residues. V lost 1 base to trimming and J lost 1 base, with 10 bases between them. Germline CDR1 reads MGHRA; CDR2 reads YSYEKL. Written as DNA, the CDR3 is TGCGCCAGCAGCCAAGGGGACGGCCGGAACACTGAAGCTTTCTTT. Translation: CASSQGDGRNTEAFF.

This chain uses TRBV5-4 with TRBJ2-5; 10 bases line up with TRBD1. This CDR3 is 14 amino acids long. V dropped 3 bases and J dropped 5; count of bases not matched to a gene: 4. Per germline, CDR1 SGHNT and CDR2 YYREEE (reference sequence). Here the CDR3 DNA reads TGTGCCAGCAGCTGGGACAGGGGTGGGGAGACCCAGTACTTC. Translating it yields CASSWDRGGETQYF. Full variable domain (missing parts from reference TRBV5-4 and TRBJ2-5): ETGVTQSPTHLIKTRGQQVTLRCSSQSGHNTVSWYQQALGQGPQFIFQYYREEENGRGNFPPRFSGLQFPNYSSELNVNALELDDSALYLCASSWDRGGETQYFGPGTRLLVL.

This rearrangement joins TRBV29-1 to TRBJ2-3; D might be TRBD1 or TRBD2, each matching 5 bases. The CDR3 is made up of 15 amino acids. The V and J ends lost 6 bases and 0 bases respectively, with 16 bases between them. Germline V gene data show CDR1 as SQVTM and CDR2 as ANQGSEA. CDR3 loop: CSVNYRGRSTDTQYF. The CDR3 region has the DNA TGCAGCGTCAATTACCGGGGACGGAGCACAGATACGCAGTATTTT.

The J gene is TRBJ1-1, the V gene TRBV5-4; 9 bases fit TRBD1. The CDR3 runs to 15 residues. From germline, CDR1 is SGHNT and CDR2 YYREEE (reference sequence). V dropped 0 bases and J dropped 5; count of bases not matched to a gene: 5. The CDR3 coding sequence is TGTGCCAGCAGCTTGGCGGGGACAGGGAGGACTGAAGCTTTCTTT. Its translation is CASSLAGTGRTEAFF. The whole variable domain, filled in from reference TRBV5-4 and TRBJ1-1, reads ETGVTQSPTHLIKTRGQQVTLRCSSQSGHNTVSWYQQALGQGPQFIFQYYREEENGRGNFPPRFSGLQFPNYSSELNVNALELDDSALYLCASSLAGTGRTEAFFGQGTRLTVV.

This clone showed up just a few times. Mismatch with germline at one junction end may stem from a read error. The chain recombines TRBV6-1 with TRBJ2-1, with D perhaps TRBD2 (6 bases). There are 17 residues in the CDR3. Germline CDR1 and CDR2: MNHNS and SASEGT. The CDR3 here is CASSKARDGSGRNEQFF. The CDR3 bases are TGTGCCAGCAGTAAAGCCCGGGACGGGAGTGGAAGGAATGAGCAGTTCTTC.

The V gene is TRBV11-3, the J gene TRBJ2-2; unclear D gene. V was pared by 1 base and J by 9 bases, with 12 bases between. The CDR3 is 14 amino acids. Germline V gives CDR1 SGHNT, CDR2 YENEEA. CDR3 protein: CASSLVSNPRELFF. The CDR3 DNA reads TGTGCCAGCAGCTTAGTATCGAACCCCCGGGAGCTGTTTTTT.

The chain links TRBV4-1 to TRBJ1-2, with D maybe TRBD1 (6 bases). Germline assignment: CDR1 MGHRA and CDR2 YSYEKL. The CDR3 covers 15 residues. V shed 0 bases and J shed 8 bases, with 16 bases lying between them. The CDR3 DNA follows: TGCGCCAGCAGCCAAGAAAACAGGGCCAGAGGGGGCTACACCTTC. Translated: CASSQENRARGGYTF.